The rows below give T cell receptor beta chains drawn from one sample of a study of cytomegalovirus exposure and HLA in healthy donors. TCRdb's copy holds only in-frame clones and misses some; the assay was immunoSEQ multiplex PCR. The sample includes 350,000 or so clones, about nine tenths of them seen just once. The sample was PBMCs. These TCRs come from a young woman in good health and CMV-seronegative. Both conserved end residues are trimmed from each CDR3. Fields, in order: J gene, V gene, CDR3 protein.

j_call: TRBJ1-5
v_call: TRBV5-1
cdr3_aa: ASSLGQGPYSNQPQH

j_call: TRBJ2-7
v_call: TRBV11-2
cdr3_aa: ASSLGGSSYEQY

j_call: TRBJ2-3
v_call: TRBV7-9
cdr3_aa: ASEPKWASGTRGTDTQY

j_call: TRBJ2-1
v_call: TRBV21-1
cdr3_aa: ASHSGREDNEQF

j_call: TRBJ2-5
v_call: TRBV4-1
cdr3_aa: ASSQEGSGTSGRGETQY

j_call: TRBJ2-1
v_call: TRBV11-1
cdr3_aa: ASSLVSSRLADDNEQF

j_call: TRBJ2-1
v_call: TRBV18
cdr3_aa: ASSTAGQTPNEQF

j_call: TRBJ2-7
v_call: TRBV7-3
cdr3_aa: ASSSQGAVEQY

j_call: TRBJ2-3
v_call: TRBV25-1
cdr3_aa: ASSGTTSSTDTQY

j_call: TRBJ2-5
v_call: TRBV9
cdr3_aa: ASSVGGTGLQY

j_call: TRBJ1-5
v_call: TRBV18
cdr3_aa: ASSPSGDTQPQH

j_call: TRBJ1-1
v_call: TRBV29-1
cdr3_aa: SVERGIANTEAF

j_call: TRBJ2-7
v_call: TRBV27
cdr3_aa: ASSFSHRGEQY

j_call: TRBJ1-1
v_call: TRBV27
cdr3_aa: ASSSPTGQVRGEAF

j_call: TRBJ2-7
v_call: TRBV2
cdr3_aa: ASSSPSGEQY

j_call: TRBJ2-3
v_call: TRBV2
cdr3_aa: ASRGQGTDTQY

j_call: TRBJ2-5
v_call: TRBV29-1
cdr3_aa: SSGLIGETQY

j_call: TRBJ2-5
v_call: TRBV2
cdr3_aa: ASRQRAVIGETQY

j_call: TRBJ1-1
v_call: TRBV29-1
cdr3_aa: SVQGRLNTEAF

j_call: TRBJ2-5
v_call: TRBV2
cdr3_aa: ASSGDNQETQY

j_call: TRBJ1-1
v_call: TRBV9
cdr3_aa: ASSKQGENTEAF

j_call: TRBJ1-3
v_call: TRBV27
cdr3_aa: ASSRLRSGGSGNTIY

j_call: TRBJ2-6
v_call: TRBV7-9
cdr3_aa: ASSSRGSGANVLT

j_call: TRBJ2-1
v_call: TRBV4-3
cdr3_aa: ASSRQGREYEQF

j_call: TRBJ2-7
v_call: TRBV6-6
cdr3_aa: ASSWGTSGRSEQY

j_call: TRBJ2-1
v_call: TRBV27
cdr3_aa: ASSLARGNEQF

j_call: TRBJ2-7
v_call: TRBV13
cdr3_aa: ASSLLQGAGEQY

j_call: TRBJ2-3
v_call: TRBV6-1
cdr3_aa: ASSRQGDTQY

j_call: TRBJ2-3
v_call: TRBV28
cdr3_aa: ASSSRGSSTDTQY

j_call: TRBJ1-1
v_call: TRBV19
cdr3_aa: ASSTGSNTEAF

j_call: TRBJ2-7
v_call: TRBV27
cdr3_aa: ASSTKRDPTYEQY

j_call: TRBJ1-2
v_call: TRBV6-5
cdr3_aa: ASRNDRGHDGYT

j_call: TRBJ2-6
v_call: TRBV29-1
cdr3_aa: SVEVASVGANVLT

j_call: TRBJ2-1
v_call: TRBV4-3
cdr3_aa: ASSQSPRSDDEQF

j_call: TRBJ2-3
v_call: TRBV27
cdr3_aa: ASGSRTGVFTDTQY

j_call: TRBJ2-4
v_call: TRBV27
cdr3_aa: ASSTQLAGEAKNIQY

j_call: TRBJ2-5
v_call: TRBV29-1
cdr3_aa: SVEWLAGAQETQY

j_call: TRBJ2-3
v_call: TRBV15
cdr3_aa: ATSTTSGGDTQY

j_call: TRBJ2-7
v_call: TRBV6-5
cdr3_aa: ASSYLMGQGYEQY

j_call: TRBJ1-3
v_call: TRBV28
cdr3_aa: ASSSTNVNTIY

j_call: TRBJ1-3
v_call: TRBV30
cdr3_aa: AWSDPRGTIY

j_call: TRBJ2-5
v_call: TRBV4-1
cdr3_aa: ASSPAGVEETQY

j_call: TRBJ2-3
v_call: TRBV10-3
cdr3_aa: AIAPSGSTDTQY

j_call: TRBJ2-3
v_call: TRBV7-2
cdr3_aa: ASRTTGGGSTDTQY

j_call: TRBJ1-2
v_call: TRBV9
cdr3_aa: ASSVYGGNGGYT